This record concerns one TCR beta chain sequence. What it binds is unknown. Time point indicated: newly diagnosed GD, antithyroid drugs for less than 3 months. The TCR library was prepared using RNA isolated from PBMCs. Xi'an, China, was home to the endocrinology department that provided patients. The entry originates in a study of regulatory T cells in long-lasting Graves disease. Study findings and constraints: Persistent disease was associated with favored TRBV28 usage and with favored use of TRBJ1-2 and TRBJ2-5.

HTBI primers from iRepertoire and Arm-PCR of CDR3 regions yielded the TCR beta libraries. TCRdb recomputed calls from the multiplex PCR reads with MiXCR, one row per CDR3 protein. The sample gives approximately 390,000 distinct CDR3 sequences, roughly 15% of which show up once; around 20% is in the top ten. There are 16 residues in the CDR3. In germline, CDR1 is LGHDT, CDR2 YNNKEL (reference sequence). V was pared by 7 bases and J by 4 bases, with 22 bases between. The same sample was also used in a study of T cells in Graves' hyperthyroidism and ophthalmopathy. That source adds: With a duration under 2 months, the hyperthyroidism was newly diagnosed in patients aged 18 to 65. Most expanded thyroid clonotypes above 0.001 recurred in blood.

This material consisted of peripheral blood mononuclear cells (PBMCs), taken at new diagnosis, from a patient treated with antithyroid drugs. The chain is built from TRBV3-1 and TRBJ2-5, with a possible D match to TRBD2 (5 bases). The sequence was collected from a woman aged 18-35 years with Graves disease. DNA of the CDR3: TGTGCCAGCACTGGAGGAGGAGTTAGGGTGGCAGAGACCCAGTACTTC. This encodes CASTGGGVRVAETQYF.